This passage covers 2 T cell receptor beta chains from one sample sequenced in a study of cytomegalovirus exposure and HLA in healthy donors. The assay was immunoSEQ multiplex PCR, and TCRdb's table has in-frame clones only and misses some. The sample carries 90,000 or so clones, 85% recorded once. The sequencing input was PBMCs. Receptors originate from a man between 18 and 35 years old in good health and CMV-seropositive.

This clone was found a few times. The chain is built from TRBV9 and TRBJ2-1; D is unresolved. V lost 0 bases to trimming and J lost 9 bases, with 4 bases between them. This CDR3 is 11 amino acids long. Germline CDR1 SGDLS, CDR2 YYNGEE. This CDR3 reads CASSVASEQFF. In DNA, the CDR3 is TGTGCCAGCAGCGTAGCCAGTGAGCAGTTCTTC.

This chain links TRBV6-1 with TRBJ2-2; D is unclear. Germline V lookup: CDR1 MNHNS, CDR2 SASEGT. The ends were cut back, 0 bases at V and 7 bases at J, with 6 bases in the middle. This CDR3 comprises 13 residues. The CDR3 sequence is CASSEAESGELFF. In DNA, the CDR3 is TGTGCCAGCAGTGAAGCGGAGAGCGGGGAGCTGTTTTTT.